Presented here are 26 T cell receptor beta chains from one specimen sequenced in a study of CD8+ T cells in alopecia areata. Sorting of pooled cutaneous lymph node cells was based on CD4, CD8alpha, NKG2D, NKG2ACE and other markers. Investigators isolated RNA and reverse transcribed it into cDNA to act as the sequencing template. TCRdb's table, derived via immunoSEQ multiplex PCR, lists solely in-frame clones and lacks some. The repertoire yields approximately 280,000 clones, none seen only once; the top ten contain 0.9% to 1.5%. The sample taken for sequencing was CD4+ T cells sorted from a lymph node. These receptors all come from a C3H/HeJ mouse with alopecia areata. Strain haplotype (MHC): H2-k.

This clone came up a few times. Mouse germline and gene names are used. The read comes to an end 4 residues before the CDR3 does, leaving the germline J gene to fill in the end. The sample holds other DNA sequences that translate to the same CDR3. The rearrangement joins TRBV13-1 to TRBJ2-7; the match to TRBD2 covers 9 bases. The CDR3 consists of 15 residues. The J segment lost 3 bases and the V segment lost 0 bases, leaving 4 bases of the junction unmatched. Germline V CDR1 and CDR2: NSHNY, SYGAGN. The CDR3 bases that were read are TGTGCCAGCAGTGATGCTTGGACTGGGGTCTAT. Protein product: CASSDAWTGVY. The CDR3, in full, reads CASSDAWTGVYEQYF.

Turning to this clone: The gene names here belong to mouse. The CDR3 end lies 3 residues beyond the end of the read and is filled in from the germline J gene. The sample has other DNA sequences that encode this CDR3 too. The rearrangement uses TRBV13-1 and TRBJ1-6; no clear D gene. TRBJ1-6 is an open reading frame whose function is uncertain. CDR1 is NSHNY and CDR2 is SYGAGN in the germline V gene. With 3 bases removed from V and 7 bases from J, the gap between germline ends came to 5 bases. The length of the CDR3 is 12 residues. CDR3 DNA, as far as it was read: TGTGCCAGCAGTGCAAGGAATTCGCCC. Translated, it gives CASSARNSP. Given in full, the CDR3 is CASSARNSPLYF.

This clone was observed a few times. Gene names denote mouse genes. The read ends 4 residues shy of where the CDR3 ends; the end is completed using the germline J gene. This sequence joins TRBV5 and TRBJ2-5; 12 bases agree with TRBD2. The CDR3 loop spans 17 amino acids. Germline CDR1 and CDR2: LGHNA and YNLKQL (reference sequence). Trimming cost V 4 bases and J 0 bases; bases outside gene matches: 5. The CDR3 loop is CASSPPGLGGNQDTQYF. Incomplete CDR3 DNA: TGTGCCAGCAGCCCCCCGGGACTGGGGGGTAACCAAGAC.

This clone has a handful of counts. The gene names given are mouse names. The read finishes 3 residues shy of the CDR3 end, and the germline J gene is used to complete it. This chain uses TRBV13-3 with TRBJ1-6; TRBD1 agrees at 10 bases. TRBJ1-6 is classed as an ORF, of uncertain function. Looked up from germline, CDR1 is NNHDY and CDR2 is SYVADS. V shed 2 bases, J shed 8 bases, and the junction held 4 bases outside the gene matches. The CDR3 runs to 15 residues. Partial CDR3 DNA: TGTGCCAGCAGTGAGACAGGGGGCAGGGATTCGCCC. Its protein is CASSETGGRDSP. The whole CDR3 sequence reads CASSETGGRDSPLYF.

There are a few counts of this clone. The gene names here belong to mouse. The read stops 4 residues short of the end of the CDR3; the missing end is completed from the germline J gene. The chain is built from TRBV13-3 and TRBJ2-3; 7 bases align to TRBD1. Trimming took 1 base from V and 0 from J; bases not matched to a gene: 8. CDR1 is NNHDY and CDR2 is SYVADS in the germline V gene. The CDR3 totals 17 residues. The CDR3 spells CASSDIGTEISAETLYF. The part of the CDR3 DNA that was read is TGTGCCAGCAGTGATATCGGGACAGAAATTAGTGCAGAA.

This clone was seen a handful of times. Gene and germline names: mouse. The read stops 4 residues short of the end of the CDR3; the missing end is completed from the germline J gene. This CDR3 is also generated by other DNA sequences in the sample. The chain has TRBV13-3 and TRBJ2-7, with a possible D match to TRBD1 (6 bases). Germline V gives CDR1 NNHDY, CDR2 SYVADS. The CDR3 is 12 amino acids. The CDR3 DNA, read in part, is TGTGCCAGCAGTGATGCAGGGGAT. Protein product: CASSDAGD. Given in full, the CDR3 is CASSDAGDEQYF.

This clone turned up a few times. This may be a read error, as it is one base from a much larger clone. The gene names given are mouse names. The CDR3 goes on 3 residues after the read ends, and that part is filled in from the germline J gene. The chain couples TRBV5 to TRBJ1-6; no definite D call. TRBJ1-6 is labeled an ORF, and its function is uncertain. This CDR3 has 13 amino acids. Trimming removed 2 bases from V and 5 bases from J, with 4 bases in between. Looked up from germline, CDR1 is LGHNA and CDR2 is YNLKQL (reference sequence). Here the CDR3 reads CASSQHNNSPLYF. CDR3 bases read: TGTGCCAGCAGCCAACACAATAATTCGCCC.

Comment on this clone: Gene labels here are mouse ones. Read coverage stops 4 residues before the CDR3 terminus; the germline J gene supplies the remainder. J is TRBJ2-7 and V is TRBV19; possible D gene TRBD2, 5 bases. The CDR3 is 11 amino acids. Germline assignment: CDR1 FNHDT and CDR2 SITEND (reference sequence). This CDR3 reads CASRLEYEQYF. The part of the CDR3 DNA that was read is TGTGCCAGCAGACTGGAATAT.

Notes on this clone: Gene names are the mouse ones. The missing CDR3 end, 4 residues past where the read stops, is filled in from the germline J gene. The sample contains more than one DNA sequence encoding this CDR3. The J gene is TRBJ2-2, the V gene TRBV13-2; 8 nucleotides line up with TRBD2. Germline-derived CDR1 and CDR2 are NNHNN and SYGAGS (reference sequence). The V gene end was trimmed by 3 bases and the J gene end by 1 base; junction bases not matched to a gene: 2. The CDR3 spans 15 residues. CDR3 bases read: TGTGCCAGCGGTGGCGGACTGGGAAACACCGGG. Its protein product is CASGGGLGNTG. The entire CDR3 sequence reads CASGGGLGNTGQLYF.

This clone showed up just a few times. Gene and germline names: mouse. The read terminates 4 residues ahead of where the CDR3 ends, so the germline J gene completes it. This chain connects TRBV31 to TRBJ2-4, with 9 bases that match TRBD1. The CDR3 covers 15 residues. V dropped 3 bases and J dropped 1; count of bases not matched to a gene: 5. Germline V lookup: CDR1 GKSSPN, CDR2 SITVG. CDR3 bases read: TGTGCCTGGAGAAAACAGGGGGCGGGTCAAAAC. Protein: CAWRKQGAGQN. The full CDR3 protein reads CAWRKQGAGQNTLYF.

Concerning this clone itself: Gene names are mouse gene names. Read sequence stops 4 residues before the CDR3 end, and the germline J gene provides the missing end. The sample contains more than one DNA sequence encoding this CDR3. This chain connects TRBV1 to TRBJ2-1; 7 bases map to TRBD1. The CDR3 totals 14 residues. Germline V gives CDR1 NSQYPW, CDR2 LRSPGD (reference sequence). The part of the CDR3 DNA that was read is TGCACCTGCAGTGCGCCGACAGGGAACGCT. It encodes CTCSAPTGNA. The entire CDR3 reads CTCSAPTGNAEQFF.

This clone showed up just a few times. Gene names refer to mouse genes. The CDR3 end lies 4 residues beyond the end of the read and is filled in from the germline J gene. Within the sample, other DNA sequences also encode this same CDR3. J is TRBJ2-3 and V is TRBV13-3, with a tentative D call TRBD2 (5 bases). The CDR3 spans 14 residues. Germline CDR1 NNHDY, CDR2 SYVADS. V shed 1 base and J shed 0 bases, with 6 bases lying between them. The sequenced CDR3 bases are TGTGCCAGCAGTGATTGGGGTAGTGCAGAA. Its protein is CASSDWGSAE. The whole CDR3 sequence reads CASSDWGSAETLYF.

Only a few counts were recorded for this clone. Germline and genes here are mouse. The read gets to within 4 residues of the CDR3 end, and the germline J gene fills in the rest. This sample also contains other DNA sequences that code for the same CDR3. The V call is TRBV31, the J call TRBJ2-3, with D possibly matching TRBD2 (5 bases). Germline V gene data show CDR1 as GKSSPN and CDR2 as SITVG. This CDR3 contains 14 residues. V was trimmed by 1 base and J by 1 base, leaving 9 bases between them. The CDR3 reads CAWSRLGGAETLYF. Incomplete CDR3 DNA: TGTGCCTGGAGTCGCCTGGGAGGTGCAGAA.

This clone was seen more than once but under ten times. Gene names are mouse gene names. The read ends 4 residues early relative to the CDR3; the germline J gene fills the gap. The chain carries TRBV29 and TRBJ1-2, with 7 bases that match TRBD1. There are 13 residues in the CDR3. The ends lost 5 bases at V and 4 bases at J; junction bases unmatched: 4. Per germline, CDR1 MSHET and CDR2 SYDVDS. CDR3 in amino acids: CASSKSGGSDYTF. The CDR3 DNA, read in part, is TGTGCTAGCAGTAAATCAGGGGGCTCC.

As to this clone: The genes are named according to mouse. The read halts 4 residues ahead of the CDR3 end, with the missing end drawn from the germline J gene. This chain joins TRBV12-1 and TRBJ2-1; TRBD1 matches 9 bases. This CDR3 has 16 amino acids. V was clipped by 0 bases and J by 5 bases; unmatched bases: 7. Germline V gene data show CDR1 as SGHSN and CDR2 as HYEKVE. This CDR3 reads CASSLMGDREDAEQFF. The CDR3 DNA, read in part, is TGTGCCAGCTCTCTCATGGGGGACAGGGAGGATGCT. Using reference TRBV12-1 and TRBJ2-1 for the parts outside the CDR3, the full variable domain is DSGVVQSPRHIIKEKGGRSVLTCIPISGHSNVVWYQQTLGKELKFLIQHYEKVERDKGFLPSRFSVQQFDDYHSEMNMSALELEDSAMYFCASSLMGDREDAEQFFGPGTRLTVL.

Of note for this clone: Here the gene names and germline are mouse. The sequenced fragment ends 4 residues before the CDR3 boundary, so the rest is inferred from the germline J gene. The chain has TRBV19 and TRBJ1-2, with 7 positions matching TRBD1. There are 13 residues in the CDR3. V shed 3 bases and J 3 bases; nucleotides not matched to a gene: 2. Germline V CDR1 and CDR2: FNHDT, SITEND (reference sequence). The sequenced part of the CDR3 DNA is TGTGCCAGCAGTAAGGGACAGTACTCC. Encoded protein: CASSKGQYS. The entire CDR3 reads CASSKGQYSDYTF.

Note on this clone: Mouse gene names and germline throughout. The observed sequence ends 4 residues before the CDR3 terminus, with the missing tail filled in from the germline J gene. This chain joins TRBV13-1 and TRBJ2-3, with D possibly being TRBD1 (5 bases). Germline V gene data show CDR1 as NSHNY and CDR2 as SYGAGN. V lost 5 bases and J lost 4, with 11 bases in between. The CDR3 extends over 13 amino acids. The sequenced part of the CDR3 DNA is TGTGCCAGCAGGATCAGACAGACAGAA. It codes for CASRIRQTE. The full CDR3 reads CASRIRQTETLYF.

This clone came up a few times. Gene names refer to mouse genes. CDR3 protein: CASGDWGNEQYF. The sequenced part of the CDR3 DNA is TGTGCCAGCGGTGACTGGGGGAAT. The chain has TRBV13-2 and TRBJ2-7; 7 bases are a match to TRBD2. The read comes to an end 4 residues before the CDR3 does, leaving the germline J gene to fill in the end. Germline CDR1 reads NNHNN; CDR2 reads SYGAGS (reference sequence). This CDR3 comprises 12 residues.

In this sample, this clone turned up a few times. Gene names denote mouse genes. The read finishes 4 residues shy of the CDR3 end, and the germline J gene is used to complete it. The genes are TRBV17 and TRBJ2-5; D may be TRBD1 (5 bases). Trimming shortened V by 5 bases and J by 3 bases, and 9 bases separated the two germline ends. This CDR3 contains 13 residues. Germline values: CDR1 MNHDT, CDR2 YYDKIL. The CDR3 loop reads CASSPRQQDTQYF. CDR3 DNA (partial): TGTGCTAGCAGTCCAAGACAGCAAGAC.

Concerning this clone itself: All gene names here are mouse names. The read halts 4 residues ahead of the CDR3 end, with the missing end drawn from the germline J gene. At the DNA level, this CDR3 is encoded by other sequences in the same sample as well. The chain employs TRBV1 and TRBJ2-7, with D maybe TRBD2 (7 bases). There are 14 residues in the CDR3. The V end lost 3 bases, the J end lost 1 base, and 10 bases lay between the germline ends. Germline V CDR1 and CDR2: NSQYPW, LRSPGD (reference sequence). CDR3 DNA (partial): TGCACCTGCAGTGCTAGGGGGGGGTCCTAT. Its protein is CTCSARGGSY. The whole CDR3 is CTCSARGGSYEQYF.

Only a few counts were recorded for this clone. Genes and germline are mouse. The DNA ends 4 residues before the CDR3 does, and the rest of the CDR3 is filled in from the germline J gene. The chain carries TRBV1 and TRBJ2-2, with 7 positions matching TRBD1. From germline, CDR1 is NSQYPW and CDR2 LRSPGD (reference sequence). The CDR3 has 16 residues. The J segment lost 4 bases and the V segment lost 3 bases, leaving 8 bases of the junction unmatched. This CDR3 reads CTCSAPGTVGTGQLYF. The part of the CDR3 DNA that was read is TGCACCTGCAGTGCCCCCGGGACAGTTGGCACCGGG.

This clone has just a few counts. Mouse germline and gene names are used. The missing CDR3 end, 4 residues past where the read stops, is filled in from the germline J gene. The gene calls are TRBV1 and TRBJ2-5; D is possibly TRBD2 (5 bases). The germline V gene has CDR1 NSQYPW and CDR2 LRSPGD (reference sequence). This CDR3 is 16 amino acids long. V lost 1 base to trimming and J lost 2 bases, with 13 bases between them. The CDR3 reads CTCSAALGKGQDTQYF. CDR3 DNA (partial): TGCACCTGCAGTGCAGCTCTGGGAAAGGGCCAAGAC. Based on the CDR3 plus reference TRBV1 and TRBJ2-5, the full variable domain is VTLLEQNPRWRLVPRGQAVNLRCILKNSQYPWMSWYQQDLQKQLQWLFTLRSPGDKEVKSLPGADYLATRVTDTELRLQVANMSQGRTLYCTCSAALGKGQDTQYFGPGTRLLVL.

The sample holds many counts of this clone. Germline and genes: mouse. From the germline J gene comes the end of the CDR3, since the read stops 4 residues before it. This same CDR3 is encoded by further DNA sequences in the sample. The rearrangement uses TRBV19 and TRBJ2-1, with D possibly matching TRBD1 (6 bases). The CDR3 extends over 14 amino acids. From germline, CDR1 is FNHDT and CDR2 SITEND (reference sequence). The V end lost 0 bases, the J end lost 3 bases, and 7 bases lay between the germline ends. The part of the CDR3 DNA that was read is TGTGCCAGCAGTATAGGGGACATCTATGCT. It translates to CASSIGDIYA. In full, the CDR3 reads CASSIGDIYAEQFF.

A word on this clone: The gene names given are mouse names. Coverage ceases 4 residues before the CDR3 finishes, and the germline J gene fills in the end. This sample includes further DNA sequences coding for the same CDR3. This chain joins TRBV19 and TRBJ1-2; tentative D call: TRBD1 (5 bases). The CDR3 is 15 residues long. Trimming shortened V by 0 bases and J by 0 bases, and 9 bases separated the two germline ends. Per the germline V gene, CDR1 is FNHDT and CDR2 is SITEND (reference sequence). CDR3 protein: CASSIAGQANSDYTF. The part of the CDR3 DNA that was read is TGTGCCAGCAGTATAGCTGGACAAGCAAACTCC.

This clone was counted a few times. Any gene name here is a mouse gene name. The read finishes 4 residues shy of the CDR3 end, and the germline J gene is used to complete it. The rearrangement joins TRBV19 to TRBJ2-3, with 9 bases matching TRBD1. V shed 6 bases and J 0 bases; nucleotides not matched to a gene: 8. CDR3 length equals 16 residues. CDR1 FNHDT and CDR2 SITEND come from the germline V gene (reference sequence). Partial CDR3 DNA: TGTGCCAGCACCCCCGGGACAGGGACTAGTGCAGAA. This translates into CASTPGTGTSAE. The whole CDR3 protein reads CASTPGTGTSAETLYF.

A note on this clone: The genes and germline here are from mouse. The CDR3 end is not reached by the read, which stops 4 residues before it; the germline J gene fills it in. V gene TRBV19 combines with J gene TRBJ2-1, with TRBD2 matching 8 bases. The J segment lost 5 bases and the V segment lost 6 bases, leaving 4 bases of the junction unmatched. The CDR3 runs 13 residues. Germline CDR1 FNHDT, CDR2 SITEND (reference sequence). CDR3 loop: CASKGGLDAEQFF. The CDR3 DNA, read in part, is TGTGCCAGCAAGGGGGGGCTGGATGCT.